These T cell receptor beta chains were read from a single sample in a study of human T cells and chemical hapten exposure. TCRdb ran MiXCR on the RACE reads and lists one entry per CDR3 protein. The sample holds 360,000 or so distinct CDR3 sequences, under 6.5% seen once. The sequenced sample was whole blood, obtained in connection with sensitization to the hapten diphenylcyclopropenone (DPC). These receptors all stem from a woman aged 18-29 years with alopecia areata. Some clones in this sample may be carry-over from other donors' samples. Both conserved end residues are part of each CDR3. D genes are given only for firm matches. Not every row has a clone size; where given, it reads once, few, many or a size class.

CDR3: CASSLGGQNTEAFF
DNA: TGTGCCAGCAGCTTAGGTGGCCAGAACACTGAAGCTTTCTTT
size: many
J: TRBJ1-1
V: TRBV7-8
D: .

CDR3: CASSQEQQGRDTQYF
DNA: TGTGCCAGCAGCCAAGAACAACAGGGGAGAGATACGCAGTATTTT
size: few
J: TRBJ2-3
V: TRBV3-1
D: TRBD1

CDR3: CASSTRRRERAYNSPLHF
DNA: TGTGCCAGCAGCACGAGACGCAGGGAGAGAGCCTATAATTCACCCCTCCACTTT
size: many
J: TRBJ1-6
V: TRBV7-4
D: .

CDR3: CSARMTGFSNQPQHF
DNA: TGCAGTGCTAGAATGACAGGGTTTAGCAATCAGCCCCAGCATTTT
size: many
J: TRBJ1-5
V: TRBV20-1
D: TRBD1

CDR3: CASSLGGGLSYEQYF
DNA: TGTGCCAGCAGCTTAGGCGGGGGCCTCTCCTACGAGCAGTACTTC
size: few
J: TRBJ2-7
V: TRBV7-2
D: .

CDR3: CASGSGGSWDTQYF
DNA: TGTGCCAGCGGTAGCGGGGGCTCGTGGGATACGCAGTATTTT
size: many
J: TRBJ2-3
V: TRBV7-6
D: TRBD2

CDR3: CSALDLPNYGYTF
DNA: TGCAGTGCCTTGGACCTACCTAACTATGGCTACACCTTC
size: few
J: TRBJ1-2
V: TRBV20-1
D: .

CDR3: CASSLDRGLSGANVLTF
DNA: TGCGCCAGCAGCTTGGACAGGGGTCTCTCTGGGGCCAACGTCCTGACTTTC
size: .
J: TRBJ2-6
V: TRBV5-1
D: TRBD1

CDR3: CASTDVTGGYEQYF
DNA: TGTGCCAGCACCGACGTGACAGGGGGTTACGAGCAGTACTTC
size: few
J: TRBJ2-7
V: TRBV28
D: TRBD1

CDR3: CASSLASAGGTEAFF
DNA: TGCGCCAGCAGCTTGGCCAGTGCAGGGGGCACTGAAGCTTTCTTT
size: .
J: TRBJ1-1
V: TRBV5-1
D: TRBD1

CDR3: CASSLALEQYF
DNA: TGTGCCAGCAGTTTAGCCCTCGAGCAGTACTTC
size: .
J: TRBJ2-7
V: TRBV28
D: .

CDR3: CASSEGLGRPSSGANVLTF
DNA: TGTGCCAGCAGTGAAGGCCTGGGCAGGCCTTCTTCTGGGGCCAACGTCCTGACTTTC
size: few
J: TRBJ2-6
V: TRBV14
D: .

CDR3: CSAERENEQFF
DNA: TGCAGCGCCGAGAGGGAAAATGAGCAGTTCTTC
size: .
J: TRBJ2-1
V: TRBV29-1
D: .

CDR3: CASSYSEGRGNTIYF
DNA: TGTGCCAGCAGTTACTCGGAGGGGCGGGGAAACACCATATATTTT
size: .
J: TRBJ1-3
V: TRBV6-6
D: .

CDR3: CASSPTPGPNTGELFF
DNA: TGTGCCAGCAGCCCGACCCCCGGGCCCAACACCGGGGAGCTGTTTTTT
size: .
J: TRBJ2-2
V: TRBV3-1
D: .

CDR3: CASSLAGKETQYF
DNA: TGTGCCAGCAGTCTAGCGGGGAAAGAGACCCAGTACTTC
size: many
J: TRBJ2-5
V: TRBV3-1
D: TRBD2

CDR3: CASSLGLTIPEGYEQYF
DNA: TGTGCCAGCAGTTTAGGGCTGACGATCCCTGAAGGGTACGAGCAGTACTTC
size: many
J: TRBJ2-7
V: TRBV12-3/TRBV12-4
D: .

CDR3: CASSPAAANYGYTF
DNA: TGCGCCAGCAGCCCGGCAGCAGCTAACTATGGCTACACCTTC
size: few
J: TRBJ1-2
V: TRBV5-1
D: .

CDR3: CSGQGGNSNQPQHF
DNA: TGCAGTGGACAGGGAGGCAACAGCAATCAGCCCCAGCATTTT
size: many
J: TRBJ1-5
V: TRBV20-1
D: TRBD1

CDR3: CATSDSGVLRSGANVLTF
DNA: TGTGCCACCAGTGATTCCGGGGTATTGCGCTCTGGGGCCAACGTCCTGACTTTC
size: few
J: TRBJ2-6
V: TRBV24-1
D: .

CDR3: CASSLGRTGKETQYF
DNA: TGTGCCAGCAGCTTAGGAAGGACAGGGAAAGAGACCCAGTACTTC
size: few
J: TRBJ2-5
V: TRBV11-2
D: TRBD1

CDR3: CASSTTALETQYF
DNA: TGTGCCAGCAGTACAACAGCTTTGGAGACCCAGTACTTC
size: .
J: TRBJ2-5
V: TRBV6-6
D: .

CDR3: CASSVVGAPGNSPLHF
DNA: TGTGCCAGCAGCGTAGTGGGGGCGCCGGGGAATTCACCCCTCCACTTT
size: .
J: TRBJ1-6
V: TRBV9
D: .

CDR3: CASSSPGPYSYEQYF
DNA: TGTGCCAGCAGTTCCCCGGGGCCCTACTCCTACGAGCAGTACTTC
size: few
J: TRBJ2-7
V: TRBV12-3/TRBV12-4
D: .

CDR3: CASSQTGGAGTGELFF
DNA: TGTGCCAGCAGCCAGACAGGGGGCGCCGGCACCGGGGAGCTGTTTTTT
size: many
J: TRBJ2-2
V: TRBV4-2
D: TRBD1

CDR3: CASSVGLETDNEQFF
DNA: TGTGCCAGCAGCGTAGGACTAGAGACTGACAATGAGCAGTTCTTC
size: many
J: TRBJ2-1
V: TRBV9
D: .

CDR3: CSFFGDYYNEQFF
DNA: TGCAGTTTCTTCGGGGACTACTACAATGAGCAGTTCTTC
size: .
J: TRBJ2-1
V: TRBV20-1
D: TRBD2

CDR3: CASSPLDSFNEKLFF
DNA: TGTGCCAGCAGTCCGCTAGACAGTTTTAATGAAAAACTGTTTTTT
size: .
J: TRBJ1-4
V: TRBV27
D: .

CDR3: CASGRWADTQYF
DNA: TGTGCCAGCGGGAGATGGGCAGATACGCAGTATTTT
size: few
J: TRBJ2-3
V: TRBV28
D: .

CDR3: CSARGTGDHSPLHF
DNA: TGCAGTGCTAGAGGGACAGGGGATCATTCACCCCTCCACTTT
size: .
J: TRBJ1-6
V: TRBV20-1
D: TRBD1

CDR3: CASSSRGEQFF
DNA: TGTGCCAGCAGCTCGCGGGGCGAGCAGTTCTTC
size: .
J: TRBJ2-1
V: TRBV7-2
D: .